This TCR beta chain was identified during a study of shared clonotypes between healthy human individuals. Naive CD8 cells lacked CD45RO and underwent positive selection for CCR7, leaving out terminally differentiated effector memory CD45RA+ cells. This CDR3 is 17 amino acids long. V was pared by 3 bases and J by 0 bases, with 15 bases between. Germline V CDR1 and CDR2: SGHTA, FQGNSA. General observations from the study: Memory subsets generally showed smaller estimated richness than naive subsets did. Enrolling few donors narrowed the genetic and exposure-history diversity that was represented.

The table lists this clone with many counts. What it binds is not known. Evenly divided among several immunoSEQ plates was the genomic DNA of each subset. Sequencing used immunoSEQ multiplex PCR; TCRdb keeps in-frame clones, though not all of them. Of about 680,000 clones in the sample, about 91% were seen once. Sequencing was carried out using naive CD8+ T cells sorted from blood. This rearrangement joins TRBV7-2 to TRBJ2-1; D tentatively reads TRBD1 or TRBD2 (5 bases each). The clonotype was recovered from a man in his thirties or forties in good health. The DNA of the CDR3 is TGTGCCAGCAGCTTTCGCTCCAGGGAGAGCTCCTACAATGAGCAGTTCTTC. This gives the protein CASSFRSRESSYNEQFF.